These 19 T cell receptor beta chains came from one sample sequenced in a study of blood T cell repertoires in COVID-19. Measured with immunoSEQ multiplex PCR; TCRdb has only the in-frame clones, and not every one. The sample lists roughly 260,000 clones; 88% were seen once. The material sequenced was peripheral blood. The source is a man between 60 and 75 years old who had recovered from COVID-19.

The V and J genes are TRBV6-5 and TRBJ2-3; D remains unclear. The length of the CDR3 is 12 residues. Between the trimmed V and J ends, which lost 7 bases and 0 bases, there was a span of 5 bases. Germline lookup yields CDR1 MNHEY and CDR2 SVGAGI. CDR3 amino acids: CASTPSTDTQYF. For the CDR3, the DNA is TGTGCCAGCACCCCAAGCACAGATACGCAGTATTTT.

This rearrangement joins TRBV10-2 to TRBJ1-2; tentative D call: TRBD1 (5 bases). CDR1 and CDR2 (germline): WSHSY, SAAADI. The V end was cut by 6 bases, the J end by 2 bases, with 7 bases between. This CDR3 contains 12 residues. The CDR3 loop is CASRGQNYGYTF. The CDR3 coding sequence is TGCGCCAGCAGAGGACAAAACTATGGCTACACCTTC.

This chain joins TRBV5-1 and TRBJ2-3; no definite D call. Germline loops: CDR1 SGHRS, CDR2 YFSETQ. This CDR3 has 15 amino acids. V was pared by 2 bases and J by 5 bases, with 15 bases between. CDR3 coding DNA: TGCGCCAGCAGCTTCCAAGCCGCCCCCGTAGATACGCAGTATTTT. The encoded protein is CASSFQAAPVDTQYF.

CDR3 DNA sequence: TGTGCCAGCAGCCTCGTACTAGCGGGGTTTGATGAGCAGTTCTTC. It codes for CASSLVLAGFDEQFF. The V call is TRBV3-1 (or the pseudogene TRBV3-2), the J call TRBJ2-1; 10 bases agree with TRBD2. The CDR3 has 15 amino acids. Germline CDR1 is LGHDT and CDR2 is YNNKEL (reference sequence). J gave up 8 bases and V 4 bases, and 8 bases lay outside the gene matches.

The rearrangement uses TRBV7-3 and TRBJ2-3, with 9 bases matching TRBD2. The CDR3 sequence is 12 residues long. CDR1 SGHTA and CDR2 FQGTGA come from the germline V gene. V was clipped by 3 bases and J by 10 bases; unmatched bases: 2. For the CDR3, the DNA is TGTGCCAGCAGCTTGGGACTAGCCCCGCAGTATTTT. Amino acid sequence: CASSLGLAPQYF.

Only a few counts were recorded for this clone. The gene calls are TRBV18 and TRBJ1-5; 8 bases agree with TRBD1. The V gene's germline CDR1 is KGHSH and CDR2 LQKENI. With 5 bases clipped from V and 2 bases from J, the junction kept 2 bases outside the gene matches. The length of the CDR3 is 14 residues. CDR3 in DNA: TGTGCCAGCTCATCGGGACAGGGCAATCAGCCCCAGCATTTT. Amino acids: CASSSGQGNQPQHF.

The chain is built from TRBV9 and TRBJ2-1; perhaps TRBD1 as D (5 bases). The CDR3 runs to 12 residues. Germline V gives CDR1 SGDLS, CDR2 YYNGEE. The V end was cut by 0 bases, the J end by 8 bases, with 6 bases between. The CDR3 DNA sequence: TGTGCCAGCAGCGTAGAACAGGATGAGCAGTTCTTC. Its protein product is CASSVEQDEQFF. Variable domain in full (rest from reference TRBV9 and TRBJ2-1): DSGVTQTPKHLITATGQRVTLRCSPRSGDLSVYWYQQSLDQGLQFLIQYYNGEERAKGNILERFSAQQFPDLHSELNLSSLELGDSALYFCASSVEQDEQFFGPGTRLTVL.

CDR3: CASSPGTRDRGSYEQYF. The CDR3 bases are TGTGCCAGCAGTCCAGGGACCCGGGACAGGGGATCCTACGAGCAGTACTTC. The chain joins TRBV27 to TRBJ2-7; TRBD1 matches at 10 bases. Germline trimming cut 5 bases from V and 1 base from J; bases unmatched to any gene: 11. Germline lookup yields CDR1 MNHEY and CDR2 SMNVEV (reference sequence). This CDR3 spans 17 amino acids.

This clone was observed once. The chain couples TRBV18 to TRBJ2-3; D possibly corresponds to TRBD1 (7 bases). With 2 bases removed from V and 3 bases from J, the gap between germline ends came to 18 bases. In germline, CDR1 is KGHSH, CDR2 LQKENI. The CDR3 loop spans 17 amino acids. The CDR3 is CASSPSLRGVGTDTQYF. CDR3 DNA sequence: TGTGCCAGCTCACCATCCCTCAGGGGGGTGGGAACAGATACGCAGTATTTT.

The DNA of the CDR3 is TGTGCCAGCAGCTCACAGGGGGCTATAGCCAAAAACATTCAGTACTTC. The encoded protein is CASSSQGAIAKNIQYF. The J gene is TRBJ2-4, the V gene TRBV7-2; 9 nucleotides agree with TRBD1. The CDR3 runs to 16 residues. The V gene end was trimmed by 4 bases and the J gene end by 0 bases; junction bases not matched to a gene: 4. Germline CDR1 reads SGHTA; CDR2 reads FQGNSA.

The table lists this clone with a few counts. This chain connects TRBV10-3 to TRBJ2-7; D might be TRBD2 (6 bases). Germline V gene lookup returns CDR1 ENHRY and CDR2 SYGVKD. CDR3 size: 14 residues. V was trimmed by 5 bases and J by 5 bases, leaving 16 bases between them. The chain's CDR3 is CAISPRDSRNEQYF. CDR3 bases: TGTGCCATCAGTCCCCGGGACTCCCGAAACGAGCAGTACTTC.

The V and J genes are TRBV19 and TRBJ2-7, with D tentatively TRBD2 (6 bases). The CDR3 contains 15 residues. The germline V and J ends were trimmed by 3 bases and 4 bases, with 16 bases remaining between them. In germline, CDR1 is LNHDA, CDR2 SQIVND (reference sequence). The CDR3 sequence is CASSIGGQGRYEQYF. In DNA, the CDR3 is TGTGCCAGTAGTATCGGGGGTCAGGGTAGGTACGAGCAGTACTTC.

The chain joins TRBV5-6 to TRBJ1-4; D unresolved. Germline CDR1 SGHDT, CDR2 YYEEEE. The CDR3 runs 14 residues. Trimming took 1 base from V and 8 from J, leaving 12 bases between them. The CDR3 sequence: CASSLRDGSEKLFF. Here the CDR3 DNA reads TGTGCCAGCAGCTTGCGGGATGGGTCGGAAAAACTGTTTTTT.

The V gene is TRBV20-1, the J gene TRBJ2-2; D unclear. Germline CDR1 and CDR2: DFQATT and SNEGSKA (reference sequence). The CDR3 sequence is 11 residues long. Trimming took off 6 bases at V and 7 bases at J, with 9 bases between the two ends. The CDR3 sequence: CSAPTGGELFF. The CDR3 DNA sequence: TGCAGTGCCCCTACGGGCGGGGAGCTGTTTTTT.

The chain employs TRBV15 and TRBJ1-1; possibly TRBD1 for D (6 bases). CDR1 is LNHNV and CDR2 is YYDKDF in the germline V gene (reference sequence). V gave up 5 bases and J gave up 1 base, with 14 bases separating them. The CDR3 loop spans 15 amino acids. CDR3 sequence: CATSRKGQKNTEAFF. CDR3 nucleotide sequence: TGTGCCACCAGCCGAAAGGGACAAAAGAACACTGAAGCTTTCTTT.

Comments on this clone: The junction shows a germline mismatch at one end, possibly a read error. This chain links TRBV23-1 with TRBJ2-7; D is unclear. TRBV23-1 is annotated as an ORF whose role is uncertain. The CDR3 covers 14 residues. The CDR3 sequence is CASTQSPTFYEQYF. Here the CDR3 DNA reads TGCGCCAGCACTCAATCTCCGACATTCTACGAGCAGTACTTC.

This clone was seen only once. The chain recombines TRBV6-5 with TRBJ1-1; 7 bases are shared with TRBD1. Trimming cost V 2 bases and J 3 bases; bases outside gene matches: 3. CDR3 length equals 14 residues. The germline V gene has CDR1 MNHEY and CDR2 SVGAGI. CDR3 protein: CASSYRQGDTEAFF. In DNA, the CDR3 is TGTGCCAGCAGTTACCGACAGGGAGACACTGAAGCTTTCTTT.

The chain recombines TRBV19 with TRBJ1-5, with 7 bases that match TRBD1. The trim removed 3 bases at V and 7 bases at J, leaving 15 bases unmatched. Germline V gene data show CDR1 as LNHDA and CDR2 as SQIVND (reference sequence). The CDR3 spans 17 residues. CDR3 in amino acids: CASSIGQGVSVVQPQHF. CDR3 nucleotide sequence: TGTGCCAGTAGTATCGGCCAGGGGGTCAGCGTCGTCCAGCCCCAGCATTTT.

The chain recombines TRBV5-4 with TRBJ2-1, with D perhaps TRBD2 (6 bases). V lost 4 bases and J lost 2, with 13 bases in between. The CDR3 covers 15 residues. In germline, CDR1 is SGHNT, CDR2 YYREEE (reference sequence). CDR3 loop: CASSTGTSPYNEQFF. The CDR3 DNA follows: TGTGCCAGCAGCACTGGGACTTCTCCCTACAATGAGCAGTTCTTC.